The clone carrying this T cell receptor beta chain was counted a few times. The target antigen is unknown. Libraries were made from TCR beta cDNA, and they carried unique molecular identifiers. With about 0.9 to 11 million T cells as the source, approximately 500,000 cDNA molecules resulted. Using its own MiXCR run on the PCR reads, TCRdb lists one record per CDR3 protein. Of roughly 160,000 distinct CDR3 sequences listed, roughly 40% were seen once; the top ten hold under 30%. There are 17 residues in the CDR3. Germline CDR1 is DFQATT and CDR2 is SNEGSKA (reference sequence). Trimming took 1 base from V and 3 from J; bases not matched to a gene: 13. This specimen belongs to a study of post-analysis software for immune sequencing data. Overall study context: As for disease course, relapsing-remitting, secondary progressive and progressive-relapsing multiple sclerosis were all included.

Study conclusions and caveats: When patients were compared with controls, 5 or 6 TRBV segments were more frequent, TRBV5-6, TRBV5-1 and TRBV20-1 among them. For normalized Chao1 diversity, multiple sclerosis patients scored significantly lower than controls did.

Material: blood, obtained after autologous hematopoietic stem cell transplantation. The receptor was isolated from a girl aged 10-17 years with multiple sclerosis. The chain has TRBV20-1 and TRBJ2-3; TRBD2 agrees at 7 bases. This CDR3 is CSARGLGLEGVTDTQYF. The CDR3, as DNA: TGCAGTGCTAGAGGGCTCGGACTAGAGGGCGTGACAGATACGCAGTATTTT.